The next 23 T cell receptor beta chains were all read from a single sample in a study of T cells after yellow fever vaccination (dated by TCRdb to about 2019). The treatment or condition tag for this specimen amounts to: live attenuated yellow fever vaccine strain. Receptor libraries were prepared by 5' RACE. TCRdb shows the sequencer as Illumina HiSeq 2500. TCRdb applied fastp at Q25 and MiXCR to the public reads, then kept only in-frame beta chains. Entries are consolidated by CDR3 protein sequence, retaining the most common genes and DNA. The sample table shows about 160,000 distinct CDR3 sequences, and 6% to 7.5% are seen once. The ten biggest clones cover roughly 2.5% of the sample. The material sequenced was CD4+ T cells sorted from PBMCs, taken around 5 days after the first yellow fever vaccination. Receptors originate from a man between 18 and 35 years old who received the YFV17D yellow fever vaccine.

This clonotype was seen many times. The chain joins TRBV28 to TRBJ1-2; 8 bases match TRBD1. After removal of 4 bases from V and 8 bases from J, the junction contained 15 bases not matched to a gene. CDR3 size: 16 residues. Germline V gives CDR1 MDHEN, CDR2 SYDVKM. CDR3 region: CASSWASGTGFEGYTF. The CDR3 DNA reads as TGTGCCAGCAGTTGGGCCTCCGGGACAGGATTTGAAGGCTACACCTTC.

V and J are TRBV7-9 and TRBJ2-5, with 8 bases lining up with TRBD2. Trimming removed 3 bases from V and 3 bases from J; junction bases left unmatched: 9. CDR3 size: 16 residues. Germline CDR1 is SEHNR and CDR2 is FQNEAQ (reference sequence). Here the CDR3 reads CASSFMIGGAEETQYF. The CDR3 DNA reads TGTGCCAGCAGCTTTATGATCGGGGGGGCCGAAGAGACCCAGTACTTC.

The table lists this clonotype with many counts. The V call is TRBV7-2, the J call TRBJ1-2; weak D call: TRBD1 (5 bases). The CDR3 runs to 14 residues. The V and J ends lost 3 bases and 5 bases respectively, with 13 bases between them. CDR1 SGHTA and CDR2 FQGNSA come from the germline V gene. CDR3 DNA: TGTGCCAGCAGCTTTCAGGGCGAAGGGTATGGCTACACCTTC. Protein: CASSFQGEGYGYTF.

In its sample, this clonotype was seen a few times. The chain's CDR3 is CASTRGRGQGETQYF. The CDR3 nucleotides are TGTGCCAGCACCCGGGGCAGGGGGCAAGGAGAGACCCAGTACTTC. The chain carries TRBV6-1 and TRBJ2-5, with 8 bases aligning to TRBD1. The CDR3 is 15 residues long. The germline V gene has CDR1 MNHNS and CDR2 SASEGT. The ends lost 7 bases at V and 4 bases at J; junction bases unmatched: 11.

This clonotype showed up many times. This rearrangement joins TRBV10-3 to TRBJ2-3, with 8 bases aligning to TRBD1. This CDR3 has 16 residues. The germline V gene has CDR1 ENHRY and CDR2 SYGVKD. The J segment lost 6 bases and the V segment lost 6 bases, leaving 14 bases of the junction unmatched. Here the CDR3 reads CAISSTGTGSRDTQYF. Written as DNA, the CDR3 is TGTGCCATCAGCTCAACCGGGACAGGATCTCGTGATACGCAGTATTTT.

The CDR3: CASSFLQGDGYGYTF. The CDR3 nucleotides are TGTGCCAGCAGCTTTCTGCAGGGCGATGGCTATGGCTACACCTTC. The J gene is TRBJ1-2, the V gene TRBV5-4, with D perhaps TRBD1 (5 bases). Trimming removed 2 bases at V and 4 bases at J, with 15 bases between. This CDR3 contains 15 residues. Germline CDR1 SGHNT, CDR2 YYREEE (reference sequence).

This clonotype was counted many times. The chain carries TRBV2 and TRBJ1-5; D may be TRBD1 (6 bases). The V gene's germline CDR1 is SNHLY and CDR2 FYNNEI. The CDR3 runs 13 residues. Trimming removed 5 bases from V and 7 bases from J, with 12 bases in between. CDR3: CASSNHREQPQHF. The CDR3 DNA is TGTGCCAGCAGTAATCACAGGGAACAGCCCCAGCATTTT.

The chain couples TRBV12-3 or TRBV12-4 to TRBJ1-2; possible D gene TRBD1, 6 bases. The V gene lost 10 bases and the J gene lost 1 base, with 16 bases spanning the gap. CDR3 length: 14 residues. The CDR3 nucleotides read TGTGCCATCCTAATCCCGGGACATAACTATGGCTACACCTTC. This codes for CAILIPGHNYGYTF.

This clonotype was recorded at least ten times. The chain links TRBV7-8 to TRBJ2-1; 9 nucleotides align to TRBD2. The V gene's germline CDR1 is SGHVS and CDR2 FQNEAQ. There are 14 residues in the CDR3. Trimming took 3 bases from V and 5 from J; bases not matched to a gene: 2. The CDR3: CASSLSGGHNEQFF. CDR3 nucleotide sequence: TGTGCCAGCAGCTTGAGCGGGGGGCACAATGAGCAGTTCTTC.

This chain uses TRBV7-2 with TRBJ2-1; no definite D call. Germline V CDR1 and CDR2: SGHTA, FQGNSA. The CDR3 is made up of 15 amino acids. V was cut by 4 bases and J by 2 bases, with 12 bases left in between. Here the CDR3 reads CASSYVVGAYNEQFF. Here the CDR3 DNA reads TGTGCCAGCAGCTACGTCGTGGGTGCCTACAATGAGCAGTTCTTC.

The sample holds a few counts of this clonotype. The rearrangement links TRBV2 to TRBJ2-3, with 11 bases lining up with TRBD2. Germline assignment: CDR1 SNHLY and CDR2 FYNNEI. The CDR3 consists of 16 residues. Trimming removed 6 bases from V and 9 bases from J; junction bases left unmatched: 14. CDR3 residues: CASRYRLAGTTETQYF. CDR3 DNA: TGTGCCAGCAGGTACCGACTAGCGGGGACCACGGAGACGCAGTATTTT.

The chain is built from TRBV18 and TRBJ2-5; possibly TRBD2 for D (6 bases). Trimming took 0 bases from V and 5 from J, leaving 13 bases between them. Germline loops: CDR1 KGHSH, CDR2 LQKENI. This CDR3 spans 15 amino acids. CDR3 loop: CASSPPSGGRETQYF. The CDR3 nucleotides are TGTGCCAGCTCACCACCGTCCGGGGGTAGGGAGACCCAGTACTTC.

The table lists this clonotype with many counts. V usage is TRBV7-2 and J usage is TRBJ1-2; D is possibly TRBD1 (5 bases). The CDR3 contains 14 residues. Per germline, CDR1 SGHTA and CDR2 FQGNSA. The V gene lost 5 bases and the J gene lost 7 bases, with 17 bases spanning the gap. CDR3 DNA sequence: TGTGCCAGCAGCCCCCAGACAGAGTATTCTGGCTACACCTTC. Translation: CASSPQTEYSGYTF. The full variable domain, its missing parts supplied by reference TRBV7-2 and TRBJ1-2, is GAGVSQSPSNKVTEKGKDVELRCDPISGHTALYWYRQSLGQGLEFLIYFQGNSAPDKSGLPSDRFSAERTGGSVSTLTIQRTQQEDSAVYLCASSPQTEYSGYTFGSGTRLTVV.

This clonotype showed up just a few times. The V gene is TRBV28, the J gene TRBJ2-4, with a tentative D call TRBD2 (6 bases). The CDR3 contains 14 residues. Germline CDR1 and CDR2: MDHEN and SYDVKM. V lost 7 bases to trimming and J lost 0 bases, with 10 bases between them. This CDR3 is CASNLGGAKNIQYF. In nucleotides, the CDR3 is TGTGCCAGCAACCTGGGGGGAGCCAAAAACATTCAGTACTTC.

This clonotype occurred many times. V gene TRBV18 combines with J gene TRBJ1-1; D gene unclear. The CDR3 totals 14 residues. V lost 8 bases, J lost 3 bases, and 16 bases lay in between. Germline loops: CDR1 KGHSH, CDR2 LQKENI. Here the CDR3 DNA reads TGTGCCAGCACCCGGACGGAGTACGACACTGAAGCTTTCTTT. This sequence encodes CASTRTEYDTEAFF.

This clonotype was counted at least ten times. The CDR3 protein is CASSQGTGGRETQYF. In DNA form, the CDR3 reads TGCGCCAGCAGCCAAGGGACAGGGGGGAGGGAGACCCAGTACTTC. The chain recombines TRBV4-1 with TRBJ2-5, with 10 bases that match TRBD1. CDR3 length: 15 amino acids. V was clipped by 1 base and J by 5 bases; unmatched bases: 4. Germline V CDR1 and CDR2: MGHRA, YSYEKL.

The sample holds many counts of this clonotype. This chain uses TRBV27 with TRBJ1-5; D remains unclear. The V end lost 5 bases, the J end lost 7 bases, and 12 bases lay between the germline ends. Germline assignment: CDR1 MNHEY and CDR2 SMNVEV (reference sequence). This CDR3 is built from 13 residues. The CDR3 loop is CASSLNYGQPQHF. The DNA of the CDR3 is TGTGCCAGCAGTCTCAATTATGGGCAGCCCCAGCATTTT.

This clonotype was observed many times. The chain uses TRBV28 and TRBJ2-7; TRBD1 aligns across 7 bases. V lost 6 bases, J lost 1 base, and 9 bases stayed unmatched. This CDR3 is built from 15 residues. Per the germline V gene, CDR1 is MDHEN and CDR2 is SYDVKM. The chain's CDR3 is CASSPGQARSYEQYV. CDR3 DNA sequence: TGTGCCAGCAGCCCCGGACAGGCGCGGTCCTACGAGCAGTACGTC.

Comments on this clonotype: This may stem from a read error, because a much larger clone lies one nucleotide away. V usage is TRBV7-9 and J usage is TRBJ1-1; D gene uncertain. Germline V gene data show CDR1 as SEHNR and CDR2 as FQNEAQ (reference sequence). The V and J ends lost 3 bases and 14 bases respectively, with 22 bases between them. The CDR3 spans 14 residues. The CDR3 is CASSFVGRPSRSFF. CDR3 bases: TGTGCCAGCAGCTTCGTGGGAAGGCCGAGTAGATCGTTCTTT.

In the case of this clonotype: This may come from a read error, since a much larger clone is one base off. This rearrangement joins TRBV12-3 or TRBV12-4 to TRBJ1-1; 7 bases agree with TRBD1. This CDR3 is built from 11 residues. CDR3 region: CDSRGRAEAFF. The CDR3 bases are TGTGACAGCAGGGGGAGGGCTGAAGCTTTCTTT.

This chain uses TRBV5-1 with TRBJ1-1, with a tentative D call TRBD1 (5 bases). The CDR3 sequence is 14 residues long. CDR1 is SGHRS, CDR2 YFSETQ, per germline. Trimming stripped 5 bases from V and 0 bases from J, with 11 bases between. CDR3 sequence reads: CASSRDPMNTEAFF. The CDR3 region has the DNA TGCGCCAGCAGTCGGGACCCTATGAACACTGAAGCTTTCTTT.

This clonotype was counted at least ten times. The CDR3 sequence: CASSYFLTGRYVTEAFF. Written as DNA, the CDR3 is TGTGCCAGCAGTTACTTCCTAACAGGTAGATACGTCACTGAAGCTTTCTTT. The J gene is TRBJ1-1, the V gene TRBV6-2 or TRBV6-3; D is perhaps TRBD1 (5 bases). V was clipped by 1 base and J by 4 bases, with 19 bases between them. Germline CDR1 is MNHEY and CDR2 is SVGEGT. The CDR3 covers 17 residues.

In its sample, this clonotype was seen many times. This sequence joins TRBV28 and TRBJ2-3; 9 nucleotides line up with TRBD1. This CDR3 contains 16 residues. J was trimmed by 7 bases and V by 8 bases; bases with no gene match: 16. Germline V CDR1 and CDR2: MDHEN, SYDVKM. The CDR3 reads CASRYGDRGGTNTQYF. The CDR3 nucleotides are TGTGCCAGCCGTTATGGAGACAGGGGGGGCACGAATACGCAGTATTTT.